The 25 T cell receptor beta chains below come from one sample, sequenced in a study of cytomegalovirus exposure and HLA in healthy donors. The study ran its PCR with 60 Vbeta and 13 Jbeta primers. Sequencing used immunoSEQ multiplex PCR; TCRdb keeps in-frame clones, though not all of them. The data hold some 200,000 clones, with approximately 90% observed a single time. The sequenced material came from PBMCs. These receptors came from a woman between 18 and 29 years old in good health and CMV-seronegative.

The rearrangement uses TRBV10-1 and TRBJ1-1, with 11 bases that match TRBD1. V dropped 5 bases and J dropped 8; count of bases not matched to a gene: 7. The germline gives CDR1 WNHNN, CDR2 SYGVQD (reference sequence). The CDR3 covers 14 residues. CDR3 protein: CASSTDRGPSEAFF. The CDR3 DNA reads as TGCGCCAGCAGTACGGACAGGGGGCCAAGCGAAGCTTTCTTT.

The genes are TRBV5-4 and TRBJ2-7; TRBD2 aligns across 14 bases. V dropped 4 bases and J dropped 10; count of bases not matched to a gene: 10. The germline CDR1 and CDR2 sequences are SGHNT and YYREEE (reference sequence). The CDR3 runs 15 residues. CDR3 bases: TGTGCCAGCAGCCTTATGGAGGGACTAGCGGGAGAACAGTACTTC. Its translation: CASSLMEGLAGEQYF.

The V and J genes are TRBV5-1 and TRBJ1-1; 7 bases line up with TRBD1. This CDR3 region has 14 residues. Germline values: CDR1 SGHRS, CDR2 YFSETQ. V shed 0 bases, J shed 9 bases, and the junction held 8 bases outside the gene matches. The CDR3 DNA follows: TGCGCCAGCAGCTTGGAGGGACAGAGCGCCAAAGCTTTCTTT. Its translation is CASSLEGQSAKAFF.

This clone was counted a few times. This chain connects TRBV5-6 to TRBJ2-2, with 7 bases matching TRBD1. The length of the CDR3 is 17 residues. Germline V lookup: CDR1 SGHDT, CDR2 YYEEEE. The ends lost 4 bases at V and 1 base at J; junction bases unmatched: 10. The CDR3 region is CASSRILWTGNTGELFF. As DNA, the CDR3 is TGTGCCAGCAGCCGAATACTTTGGACAGGGAACACCGGGGAGCTGTTTTTT. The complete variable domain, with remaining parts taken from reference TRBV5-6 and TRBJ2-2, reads DAGVTQSPTHLIKTRGQQVTLRCSPKSGHDTVSWYQQALGQGPQFIFQYYEEEERQRGNFPDRFSGHQFPNYSSELNVNALLLGDSALYLCASSRILWTGNTGELFFGEGSRLTVL.

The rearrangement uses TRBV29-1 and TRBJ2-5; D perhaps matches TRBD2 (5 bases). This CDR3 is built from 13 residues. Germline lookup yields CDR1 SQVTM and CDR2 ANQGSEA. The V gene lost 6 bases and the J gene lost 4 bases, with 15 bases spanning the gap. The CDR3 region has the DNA TGCAGCGTCGGGAACCTAAGAGGAGAGACCCAGTACTTC. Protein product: CSVGNLRGETQYF.

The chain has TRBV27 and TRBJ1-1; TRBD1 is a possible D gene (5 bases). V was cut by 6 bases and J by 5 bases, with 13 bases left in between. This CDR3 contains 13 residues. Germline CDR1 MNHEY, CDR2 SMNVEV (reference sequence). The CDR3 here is CASRAGKRTEAFF. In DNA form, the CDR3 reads TGTGCCAGCAGGGCAGGGAAAAGGACTGAAGCTTTCTTT.

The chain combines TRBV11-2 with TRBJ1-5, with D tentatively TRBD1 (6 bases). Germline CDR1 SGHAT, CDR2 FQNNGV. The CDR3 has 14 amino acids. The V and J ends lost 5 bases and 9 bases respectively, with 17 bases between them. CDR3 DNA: TGTGCCAGCAGCGCCAGGGGACCTTCTGGGCCCCAGCATTTT. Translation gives CASSARGPSGPQHF.

The DNA of the CDR3 is TGCGCCAGCAGCCAACATATAAGCGGACTTATCTACGAGCAGTACTTC. It translates to CASSQHISGLIYEQYF. V gene TRBV4-1 combines with J gene TRBJ2-7; tentative D call: TRBD2 (5 bases). The CDR3 contains 16 residues. V was clipped by 2 bases and J by 3 bases, with 17 bases between them. Germline V lookup: CDR1 MGHRA, CDR2 YSYEKL.

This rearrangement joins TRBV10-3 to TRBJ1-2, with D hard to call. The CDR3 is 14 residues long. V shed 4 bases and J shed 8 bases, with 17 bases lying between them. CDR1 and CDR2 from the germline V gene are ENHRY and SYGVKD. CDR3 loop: CAISVEEEYFGYTF. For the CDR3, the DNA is TGTGCCATCAGTGTAGAGGAGGAGTACTTCGGCTACACCTTC.

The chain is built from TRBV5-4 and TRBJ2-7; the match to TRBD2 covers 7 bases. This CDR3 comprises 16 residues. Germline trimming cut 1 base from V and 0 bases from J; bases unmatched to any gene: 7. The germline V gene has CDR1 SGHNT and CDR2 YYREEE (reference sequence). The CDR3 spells CASSLPSGMLSYEQYF. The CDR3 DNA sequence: TGTGCCAGCAGCTTGCCGAGCGGGATGCTCTCCTACGAGCAGTACTTC.

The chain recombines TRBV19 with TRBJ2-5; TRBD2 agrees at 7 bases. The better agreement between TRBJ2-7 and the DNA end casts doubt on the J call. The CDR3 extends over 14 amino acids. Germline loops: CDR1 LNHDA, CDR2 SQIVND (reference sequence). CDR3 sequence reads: CASRVGTGGYEQYF. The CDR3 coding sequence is TGTGCCAGTAGAGTCGGGACGGGAGGTTACGAGCAGTACTTC.

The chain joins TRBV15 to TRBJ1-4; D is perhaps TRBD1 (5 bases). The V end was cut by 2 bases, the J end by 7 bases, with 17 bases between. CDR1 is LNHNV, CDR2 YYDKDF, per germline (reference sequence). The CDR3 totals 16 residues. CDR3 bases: TGTGCCACCAGCAGACAACTTATTGGGGCCGGTGAAAAACTGTTTTTT. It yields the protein CATSRQLIGAGEKLFF.

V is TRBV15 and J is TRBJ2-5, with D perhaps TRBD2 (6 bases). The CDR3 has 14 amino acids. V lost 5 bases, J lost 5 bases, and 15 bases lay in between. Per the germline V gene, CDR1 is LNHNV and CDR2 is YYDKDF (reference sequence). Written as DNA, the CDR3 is TGTGCCACCAGCCGACGGGGCCGGGGGGAGACCCAGTACTTC. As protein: CATSRRGRGETQYF.

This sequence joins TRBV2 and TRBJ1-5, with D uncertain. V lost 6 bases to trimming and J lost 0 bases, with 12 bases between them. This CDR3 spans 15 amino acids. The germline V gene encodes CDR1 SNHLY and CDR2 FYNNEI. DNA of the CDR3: TGTGCCAGCAGAAGTACGGACTATAGCAATCAGCCCCAGCATTTT. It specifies CASRSTDYSNQPQHF.

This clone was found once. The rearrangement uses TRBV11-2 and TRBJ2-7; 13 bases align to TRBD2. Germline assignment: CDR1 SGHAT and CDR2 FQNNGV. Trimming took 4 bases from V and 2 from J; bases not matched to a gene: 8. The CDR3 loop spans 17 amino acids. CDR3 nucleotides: TGTGCCAGCAGCTCCAGACCGGGACTAGCGGGGACCTACGAGCAGTACTTC. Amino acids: CASSSRPGLAGTYEQYF.

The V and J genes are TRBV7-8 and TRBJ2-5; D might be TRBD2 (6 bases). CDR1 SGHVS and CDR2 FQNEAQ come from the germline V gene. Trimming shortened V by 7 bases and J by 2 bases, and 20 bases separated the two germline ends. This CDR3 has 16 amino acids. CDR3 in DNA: TGTGCCAGCACCAAGTGGAGGGCATCGGGGCAAGAGACCCAGTACTTC. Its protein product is CASTKWRASGQETQYF.

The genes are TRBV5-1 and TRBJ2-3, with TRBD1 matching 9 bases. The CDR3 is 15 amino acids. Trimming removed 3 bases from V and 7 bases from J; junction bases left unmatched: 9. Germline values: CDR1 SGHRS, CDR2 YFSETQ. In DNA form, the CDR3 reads TGCGCCAGCAGCTGGGATTCCGGGACAGGGAATACGCAGTATTTT. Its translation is CASSWDSGTGNTQYF.

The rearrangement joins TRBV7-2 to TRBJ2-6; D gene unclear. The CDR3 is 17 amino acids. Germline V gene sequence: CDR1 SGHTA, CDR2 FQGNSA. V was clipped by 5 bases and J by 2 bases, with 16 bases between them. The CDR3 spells CASSPRPQTAGANVLTF. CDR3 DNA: TGTGCCAGCAGCCCCCGGCCCCAGACTGCTGGGGCCAACGTCCTGACTTTC. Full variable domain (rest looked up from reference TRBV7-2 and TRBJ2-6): GAGVSQSPSNKVTEKGKDVELRCDPISGHTALYWYRQSLGQGLEFLIYFQGNSAPDKSGLPSDRFSAERTGGSVSTLTIQRTQQEDSAVYLCASSPRPQTAGANVLTFGAGSRLTVL.

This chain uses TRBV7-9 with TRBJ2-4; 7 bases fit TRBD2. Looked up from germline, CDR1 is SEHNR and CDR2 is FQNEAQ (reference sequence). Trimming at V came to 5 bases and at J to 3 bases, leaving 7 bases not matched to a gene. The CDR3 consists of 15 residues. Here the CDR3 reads CASSRKAGYKNIQYF. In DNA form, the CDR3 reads TGTGCCAGCAGCCGTAAAGCGGGGTACAAAAACATTCAGTACTTC.

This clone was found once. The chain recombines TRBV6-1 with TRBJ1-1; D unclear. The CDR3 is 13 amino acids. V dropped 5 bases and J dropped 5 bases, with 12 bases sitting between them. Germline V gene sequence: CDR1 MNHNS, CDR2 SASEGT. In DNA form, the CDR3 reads TGTGCCAGCAGTACCTACAGAGAGACTGAAGCTTTCTTT. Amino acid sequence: CASSTYRETEAFF.

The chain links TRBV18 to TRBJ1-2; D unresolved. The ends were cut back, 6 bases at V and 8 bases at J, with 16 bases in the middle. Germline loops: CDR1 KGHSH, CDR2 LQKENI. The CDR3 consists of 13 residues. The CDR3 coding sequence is TGTGCCAGCTCGGAGGGCCTCCGGGAAGGCTACACCTTC. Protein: CASSEGLREGYTF.

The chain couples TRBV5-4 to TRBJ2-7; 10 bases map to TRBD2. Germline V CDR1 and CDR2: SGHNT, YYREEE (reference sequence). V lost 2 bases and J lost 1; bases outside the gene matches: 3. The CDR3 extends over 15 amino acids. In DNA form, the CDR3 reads TGTGCCAGCAGCTTCGGTAGCGGGAGGTCCTACGAGCAGTACTTC. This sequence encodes CASSFGSGRSYEQYF.

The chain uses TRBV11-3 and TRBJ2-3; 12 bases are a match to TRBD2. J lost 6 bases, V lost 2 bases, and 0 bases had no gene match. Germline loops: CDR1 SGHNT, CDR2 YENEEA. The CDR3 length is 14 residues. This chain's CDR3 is CASSLLAGGDTQYF. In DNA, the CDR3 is TGTGCCAGCAGCTTACTAGCGGGAGGGGATACGCAGTATTTT.

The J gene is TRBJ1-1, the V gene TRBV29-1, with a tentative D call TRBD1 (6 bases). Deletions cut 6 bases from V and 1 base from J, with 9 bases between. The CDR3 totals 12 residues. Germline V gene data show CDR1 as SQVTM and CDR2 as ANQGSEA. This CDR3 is CSVSTGNTEAFF. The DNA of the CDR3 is TGCAGCGTCTCGACAGGGAACACTGAAGCTTTCTTT.

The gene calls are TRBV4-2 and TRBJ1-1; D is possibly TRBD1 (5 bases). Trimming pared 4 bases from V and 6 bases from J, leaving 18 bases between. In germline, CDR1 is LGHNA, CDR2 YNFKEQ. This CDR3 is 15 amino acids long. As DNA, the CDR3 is TGTGCCAGCAGCCGCCTAACGCGGGGGTCAGCTGAAGCTTTCTTT. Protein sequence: CASSRLTRGSAEAFF.